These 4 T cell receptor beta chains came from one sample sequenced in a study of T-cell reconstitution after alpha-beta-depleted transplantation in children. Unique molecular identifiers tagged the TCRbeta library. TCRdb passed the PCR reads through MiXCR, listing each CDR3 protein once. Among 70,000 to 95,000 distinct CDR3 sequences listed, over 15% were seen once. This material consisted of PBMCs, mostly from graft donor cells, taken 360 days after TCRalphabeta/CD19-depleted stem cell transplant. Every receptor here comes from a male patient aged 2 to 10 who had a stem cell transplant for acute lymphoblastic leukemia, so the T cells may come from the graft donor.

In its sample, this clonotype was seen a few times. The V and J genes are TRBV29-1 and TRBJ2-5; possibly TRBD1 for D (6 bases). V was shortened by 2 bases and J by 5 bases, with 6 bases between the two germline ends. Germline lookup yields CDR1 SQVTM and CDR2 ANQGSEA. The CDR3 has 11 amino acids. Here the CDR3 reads CSVEQGETQYF. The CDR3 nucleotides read TGCAGCGTTGAACAGGGGGAGACCCAGTACTTC. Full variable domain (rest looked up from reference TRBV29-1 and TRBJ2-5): SAVISQKPSRDICQRGTSLTIQCQVDSQVTMMFWYRQQPGQSLTLIATANQGSEATYESGFVIDKFPISRPNLTFSTLTVSNMSPEDSSIYLCSVEQGETQYFGPGTRLLVL.

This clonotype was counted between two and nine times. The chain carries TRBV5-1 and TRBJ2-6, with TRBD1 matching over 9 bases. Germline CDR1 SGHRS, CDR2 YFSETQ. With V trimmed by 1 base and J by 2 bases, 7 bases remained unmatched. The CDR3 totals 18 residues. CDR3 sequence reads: CASSLTGQGSAGANVLTF. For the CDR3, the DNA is TGCGCCAGCAGCTTGACCGGACAGGGGTCGGCTGGGGCCAACGTCCTGACTTTC.

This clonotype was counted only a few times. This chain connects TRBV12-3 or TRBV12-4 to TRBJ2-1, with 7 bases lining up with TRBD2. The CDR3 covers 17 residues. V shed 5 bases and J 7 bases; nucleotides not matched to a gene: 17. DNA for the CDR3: TGTGCCAGCAGTCCCTTTTCGGGAGGATTGATAGGGAATGAGCAGTTCTTC. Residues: CASSPFSGGLIGNEQFF.

The CDR3 spells CASRGSGGTGELFF. CDR3 in DNA: TGCGCCAGCAGGGGTTCAGGAGGGACCGGGGAGCTGTTTTTT. This chain uses TRBV5-1 with TRBJ2-2; maybe TRBD2 (6 bases). Germline V gene lookup returns CDR1 SGHRS and CDR2 YFSETQ. The CDR3 has 14 amino acids. Trimming stripped 5 bases from V and 5 bases from J, with 13 bases between.